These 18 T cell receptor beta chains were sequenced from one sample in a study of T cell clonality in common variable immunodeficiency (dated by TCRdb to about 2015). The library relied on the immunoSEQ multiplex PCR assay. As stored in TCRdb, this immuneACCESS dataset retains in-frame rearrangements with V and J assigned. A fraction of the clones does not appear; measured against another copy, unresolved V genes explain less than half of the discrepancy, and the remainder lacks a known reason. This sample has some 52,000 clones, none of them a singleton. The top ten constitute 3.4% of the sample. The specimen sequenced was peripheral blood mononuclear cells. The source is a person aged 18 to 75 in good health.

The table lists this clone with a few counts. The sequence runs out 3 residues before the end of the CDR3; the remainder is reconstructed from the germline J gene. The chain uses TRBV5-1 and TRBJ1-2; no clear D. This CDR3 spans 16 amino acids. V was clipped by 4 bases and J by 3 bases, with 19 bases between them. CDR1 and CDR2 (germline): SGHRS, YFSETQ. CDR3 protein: CASSPGFSSLDYGYTF. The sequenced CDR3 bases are TGCGCCAGCAGCCCGGGTTTTTCCAGCCTTGACTATGGC.

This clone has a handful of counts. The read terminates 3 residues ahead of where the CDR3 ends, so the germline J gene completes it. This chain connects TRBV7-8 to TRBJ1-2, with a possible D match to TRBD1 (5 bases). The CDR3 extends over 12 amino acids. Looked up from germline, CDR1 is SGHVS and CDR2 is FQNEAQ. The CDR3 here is CAAGGNSYDYTF. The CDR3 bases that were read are TGTGCCGCTGGGGGGAACTCCTACGAC. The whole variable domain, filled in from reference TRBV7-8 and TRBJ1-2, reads GAGVSQSPRYKVAKRGQDVALRCDPISGHVSLFWYQQALGQGPEFLTYFQNEAQLDKSGLPSDRFFAERPEGSVSTLKIQRTQQEDSAVYLCAAGGNSYDYTFGSGTRLTVV.

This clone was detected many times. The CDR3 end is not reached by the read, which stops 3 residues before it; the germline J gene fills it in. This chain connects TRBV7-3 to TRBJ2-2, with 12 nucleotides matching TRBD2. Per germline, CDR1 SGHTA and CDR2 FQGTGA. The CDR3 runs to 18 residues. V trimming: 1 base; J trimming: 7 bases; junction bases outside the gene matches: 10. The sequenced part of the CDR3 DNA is TGTGCCAGCAGCTTAAATCCTCTAGCGGGAGGGCCGAACGGGGAG. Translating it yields CASSLNPLAGGPNGE. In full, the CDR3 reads CASSLNPLAGGPNGELFF.

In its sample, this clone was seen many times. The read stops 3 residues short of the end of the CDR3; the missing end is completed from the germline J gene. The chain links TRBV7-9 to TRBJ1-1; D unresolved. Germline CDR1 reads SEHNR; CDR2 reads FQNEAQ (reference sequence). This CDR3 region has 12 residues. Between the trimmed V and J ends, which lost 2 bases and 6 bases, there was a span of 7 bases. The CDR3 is CASSLSGSEAFF. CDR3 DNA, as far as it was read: TGTGCCAGCAGCTTATCAGGATCTGAA.

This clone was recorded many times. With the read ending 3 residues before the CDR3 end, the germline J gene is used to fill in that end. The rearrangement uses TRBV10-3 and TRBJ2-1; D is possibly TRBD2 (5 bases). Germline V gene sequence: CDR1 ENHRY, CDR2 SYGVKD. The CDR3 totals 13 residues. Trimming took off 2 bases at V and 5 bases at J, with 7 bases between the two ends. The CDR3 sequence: CAISETRHNEQFF. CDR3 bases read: TGTGCCATCAGTGAGACTAGACACAATGAG.

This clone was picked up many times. The CDR3 DNA, read in part, is TGCGCCAGCAGCTCCCCCCGGACAGGGATGGATGAG. It is translated as CASSSPRTGMDE. The whole CDR3 is CASSSPRTGMDEQFF. This rearrangement joins TRBV5-1 to TRBJ2-1; the match to TRBD1 covers 8 bases. Coverage ceases 3 residues before the CDR3 finishes, and the germline J gene fills in the end. The germline CDR1 and CDR2 sequences are SGHRS and YFSETQ. The CDR3 contains 15 residues. V shed 3 bases, J shed 8 bases, and the junction held 10 bases outside the gene matches.

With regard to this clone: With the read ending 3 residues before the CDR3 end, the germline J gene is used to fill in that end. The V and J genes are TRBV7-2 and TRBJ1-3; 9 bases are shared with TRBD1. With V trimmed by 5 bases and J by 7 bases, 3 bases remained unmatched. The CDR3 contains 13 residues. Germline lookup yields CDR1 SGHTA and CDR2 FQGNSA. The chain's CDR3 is CASSHGQGNTIYF. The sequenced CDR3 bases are TGTGCCAGCAGCCACGGACAGGGGAACACC.

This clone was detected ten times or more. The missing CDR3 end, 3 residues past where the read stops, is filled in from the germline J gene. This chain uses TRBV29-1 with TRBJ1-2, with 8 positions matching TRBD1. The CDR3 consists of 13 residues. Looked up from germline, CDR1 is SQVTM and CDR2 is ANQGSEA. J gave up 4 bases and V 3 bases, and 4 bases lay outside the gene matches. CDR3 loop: CSVEHRGAYGYTF. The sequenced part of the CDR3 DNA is TGCAGCGTTGAGCACAGGGGGGCCTATGGC.

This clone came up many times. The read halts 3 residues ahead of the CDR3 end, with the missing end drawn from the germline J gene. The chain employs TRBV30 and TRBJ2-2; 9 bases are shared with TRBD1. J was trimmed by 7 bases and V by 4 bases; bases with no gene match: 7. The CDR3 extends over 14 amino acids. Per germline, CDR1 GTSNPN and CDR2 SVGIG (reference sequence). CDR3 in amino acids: CAWTPGQGVGELFF. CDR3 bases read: TGTGCCTGGACCCCGGGACAGGGCGTCGGGGAG.

CDR3 protein: CASSYRASYEQYF. The covered CDR3 bases are TGTGCCAGCAGTTACAGAGCCTCCTACGAG. The rearrangement links TRBV27 to TRBJ2-7, with unresolved D. The sequence runs out 3 residues before the end of the CDR3; the remainder is reconstructed from the germline J gene. Trimming took off 4 bases at V and 0 bases at J, with 7 bases between the two ends. Germline CDR1 is MNHEY and CDR2 is SMNVEV (reference sequence). The CDR3 covers 13 residues.

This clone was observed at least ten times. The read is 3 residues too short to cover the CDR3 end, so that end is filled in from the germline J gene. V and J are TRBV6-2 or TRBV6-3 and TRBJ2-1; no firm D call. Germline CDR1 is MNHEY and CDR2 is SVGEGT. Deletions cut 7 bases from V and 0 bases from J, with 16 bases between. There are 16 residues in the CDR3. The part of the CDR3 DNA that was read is TGTGCCAGCATAGCTAGGTGGTTGAGCTCCTACAATGAG. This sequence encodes CASIARWLSSYNE. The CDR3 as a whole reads CASIARWLSSYNEQFF.

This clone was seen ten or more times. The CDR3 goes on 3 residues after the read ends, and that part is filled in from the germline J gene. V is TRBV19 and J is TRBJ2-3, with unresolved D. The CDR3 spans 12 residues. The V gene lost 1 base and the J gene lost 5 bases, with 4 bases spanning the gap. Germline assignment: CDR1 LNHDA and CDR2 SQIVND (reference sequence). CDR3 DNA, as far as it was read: TGTGCCAGTAGTATAGGGCAAGATACG. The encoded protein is CASSIGQDT. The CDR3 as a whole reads CASSIGQDTQYF.

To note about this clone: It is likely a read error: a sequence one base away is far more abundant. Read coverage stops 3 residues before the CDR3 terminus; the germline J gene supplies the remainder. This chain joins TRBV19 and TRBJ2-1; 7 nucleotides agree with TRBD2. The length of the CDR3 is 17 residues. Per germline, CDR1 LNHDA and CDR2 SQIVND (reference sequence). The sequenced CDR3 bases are TGTGCCAGTAATATAGATCTGGCGGGAGTAGTTGGCAATGAG. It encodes CASNIDLAGVVGNE. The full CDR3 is CASNIDLAGVVGNEQFF. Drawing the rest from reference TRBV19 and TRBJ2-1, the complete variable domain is DGGITQSPKYLFRKEGQNVTLSCEQNLNHDAMYWYRQDPGQGLRLIYYSQIVNDFQKGDIAEGYSVSREKKESFPLTVTSAQKNPTAFYLCASNIDLAGVVGNEQFFGPGTRLTVL.

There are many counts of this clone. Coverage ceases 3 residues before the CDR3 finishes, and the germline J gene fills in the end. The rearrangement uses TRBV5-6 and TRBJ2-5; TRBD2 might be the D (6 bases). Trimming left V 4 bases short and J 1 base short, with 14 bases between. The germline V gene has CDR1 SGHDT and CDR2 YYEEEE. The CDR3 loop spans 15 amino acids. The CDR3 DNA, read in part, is TGTGCCAGCAGCGAAGGACTATTCACCCAAGAGACC. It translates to CASSEGLFTQET. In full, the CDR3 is CASSEGLFTQETQYF.

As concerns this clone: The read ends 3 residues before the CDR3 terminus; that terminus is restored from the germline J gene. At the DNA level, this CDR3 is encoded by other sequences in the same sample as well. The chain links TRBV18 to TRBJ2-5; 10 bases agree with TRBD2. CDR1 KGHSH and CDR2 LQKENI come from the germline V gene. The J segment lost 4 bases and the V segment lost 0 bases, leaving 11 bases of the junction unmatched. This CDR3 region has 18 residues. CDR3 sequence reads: CASSPPVGAGGPRETQYF. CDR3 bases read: TGTGCCAGCTCACCACCGGTCGGAGCGGGAGGGCCTCGAGAGACC. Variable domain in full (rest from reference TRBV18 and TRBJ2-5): NAGVMQNPRHLVRRRGQEARLRCSPMKGHSHVYWYRQLPEEGLKFMVYLQKENIIDESGMPKERFSAEFPKEGPSILRIQQVVRGDSAAYFCASSPPVGAGGPRETQYFGPGTRLLVL.

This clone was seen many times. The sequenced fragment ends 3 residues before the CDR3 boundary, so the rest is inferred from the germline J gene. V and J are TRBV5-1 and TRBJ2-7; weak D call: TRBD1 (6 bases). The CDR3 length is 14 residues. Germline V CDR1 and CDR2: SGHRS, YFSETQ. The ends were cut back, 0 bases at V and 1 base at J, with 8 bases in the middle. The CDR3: CASSLATGSYEQYF. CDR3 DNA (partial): TGCGCCAGCAGCTTGGCCACAGGGTCCTACGAG.

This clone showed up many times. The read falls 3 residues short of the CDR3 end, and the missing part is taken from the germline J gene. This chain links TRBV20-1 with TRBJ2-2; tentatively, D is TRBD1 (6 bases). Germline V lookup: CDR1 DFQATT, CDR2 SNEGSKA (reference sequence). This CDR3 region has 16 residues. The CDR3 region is CSAGGRGREPGEKLFF. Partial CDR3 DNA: TGCAGTGCTGGGGGCAGGGGTAGGGAACCTGGGGAAAAG.

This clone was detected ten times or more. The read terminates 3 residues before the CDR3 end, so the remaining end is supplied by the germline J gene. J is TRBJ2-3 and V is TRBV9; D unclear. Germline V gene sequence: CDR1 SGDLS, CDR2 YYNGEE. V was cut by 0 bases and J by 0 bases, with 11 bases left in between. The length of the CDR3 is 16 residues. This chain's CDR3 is CASSVGALTSTDTQYF. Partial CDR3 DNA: TGTGCCAGCAGCGTAGGGGCACTCACTAGCACAGATACG.